This TCR beta chain is drawn from a study of PD-1 blockade in mismatch repair-deficient tumors. TCRs were sequenced from three patients responding to pembrolizumab. The CDR3 consists of 15 residues. Only in-frame clones appear in the TCRdb table, and some are missing; sequencing was by immunoSEQ multiplex PCR. The sample includes 60,000 to 70,000 clones, approximately 88% of them seen just once. The source was peripheral blood, collected 52 weeks after starting pembrolizumab. The receptor comes from an adult with mismatch repair-deficient cancer. The chain joins TRBV12-2 to TRBJ2-1; TRBD2 was called by the table and not checked on the DNA. TRBV12-2 is flagged as a pseudogene. The DNA for the CDR3 is TGTGCAAGTCGCAGAAGCGGGAGCCGCCACAATGAGCAGTTCTTC. This codes for CASRRSGSRHNEQFF.